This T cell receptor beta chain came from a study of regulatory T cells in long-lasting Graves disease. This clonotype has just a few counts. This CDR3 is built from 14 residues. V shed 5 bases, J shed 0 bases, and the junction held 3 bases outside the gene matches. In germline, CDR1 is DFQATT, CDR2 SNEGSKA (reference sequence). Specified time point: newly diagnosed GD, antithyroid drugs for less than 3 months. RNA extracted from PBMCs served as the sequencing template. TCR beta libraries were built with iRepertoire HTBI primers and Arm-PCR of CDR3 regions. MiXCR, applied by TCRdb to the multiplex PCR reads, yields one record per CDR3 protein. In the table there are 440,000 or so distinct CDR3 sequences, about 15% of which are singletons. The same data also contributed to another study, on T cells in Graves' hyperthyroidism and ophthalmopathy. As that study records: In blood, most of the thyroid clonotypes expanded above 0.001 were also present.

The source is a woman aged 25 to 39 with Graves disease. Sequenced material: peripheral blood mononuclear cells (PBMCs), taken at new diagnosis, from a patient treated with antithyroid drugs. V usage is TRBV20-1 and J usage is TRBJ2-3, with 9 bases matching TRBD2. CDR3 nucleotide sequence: TGCAGTGCTCGTAGCGGGGGAAGCACAGATACGCAGTATTTT. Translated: CSARSGGSTDTQYF.